These 28 T cell receptor beta chains share one sample of origin, sequenced in a study of blood T cell repertoires in COVID-19. Assay used: immunoSEQ multiplex PCR; TCRdb lists only in-frame clones, some missing. Found here are 150,000 to 200,000 clones, just over 85% of them singletons; the top ten hold about 8.4%. Sequencing input: PBMCs or T cells enriched from blood (not recorded which). The receptor source for this set is a woman younger than 30 who had recovered from COVID-19.

A few counts support this clone. The chain carries TRBV2 and TRBJ2-2, with D perhaps TRBD2 (6 bases). From germline, CDR1 is SNHLY and CDR2 FYNNEI. V was cut by 4 bases and J by 6 bases, with 15 bases left in between. This CDR3 has 15 residues. The CDR3 DNA reads TGTGCCAGCAGTGGGGGGGTGACCCGAGCCGGGGAGCTGTTTTTT. Translated, it gives CASSGGVTRAGELFF.

The chain links TRBV27 to TRBJ2-3, with D possibly matching TRBD2 (5 bases). The germline gives CDR1 MNHEY, CDR2 SMNVEV (reference sequence). The CDR3 is made up of 14 amino acids. Trimming left V 9 bases short and J 0 bases short, with 13 bases between. The CDR3 DNA reads as TGTGCCAGTTCGGGATTATTTAGCACAGATACGCAGTATTTT. Its protein product is CASSGLFSTDTQYF.

This chain joins TRBV7-2 and TRBJ2-1; D is ambiguous. The V end lost 4 bases, the J end lost 5 bases, and 15 bases lay between the germline ends. CDR1 is SGHTA, CDR2 FQGNSA, per germline. CDR3 size: 15 residues. The chain's CDR3 is CASSSYTTPNNEQFF. CDR3 DNA sequence: TGTGCCAGCAGCTCATACACAACACCAAACAATGAGCAGTTCTTC.

This clone was picked up one time. The chain is built from TRBV18 and TRBJ1-1; TRBD1 might be the D (6 bases). This CDR3 contains 15 residues. With 2 bases removed from V and 1 base from J, the gap between germline ends came to 11 bases. Germline V gives CDR1 KGHSH, CDR2 LQKENI. In DNA form, the CDR3 reads TGTGCCAGCTCACCAACCCCGACAGGGAACACTGAAGCTTTCTTT. It translates to CASSPTPTGNTEAFF.

The chain employs TRBV6-2 or TRBV6-3 and TRBJ1-6; 10 bases fit TRBD1. Germline V lookup: CDR1 MNHEY, CDR2 SVGEGT. Trimming at V came to 5 bases and at J to 7 bases, leaving 8 bases not matched to a gene. This CDR3 has 16 residues. DNA for the CDR3: TGTGCCAGCAGTCCGCCGGGACAGGGGCGGAATTCACCCCTCCACTTT. Residues: CASSPPGQGRNSPLHF.

The chain employs TRBV6-5 and TRBJ1-6; D unclear. Germline V gene lookup returns CDR1 MNHEY and CDR2 SVGAGI. Trimming removed 5 bases at V and 7 bases at J, with 12 bases between. CDR3 length: 14 residues. Written as DNA, the CDR3 is TGTGCCAGCAGTCGGTCGGAGGCCAATTCACCCCTCCACTTT. This sequence encodes CASSRSEANSPLHF.

Only one count was recorded for this clone. This chain uses TRBV5-1 with TRBJ2-1; 8 bases are shared with TRBD2. Germline V CDR1 and CDR2: SGHRS, YFSETQ. V gave up 4 bases and J gave up 5 bases; unmatched junction bases: 5. The CDR3 runs to 14 residues. The CDR3 reads CASSTGLGDNEQFF. Here the CDR3 DNA reads TGCGCCAGCAGCACGGGACTAGGTGACAATGAGCAGTTCTTC.

In its sample, this clone was seen a few times. The chain carries TRBV5-4 and TRBJ1-1; 7 nucleotides match TRBD1. The CDR3 totals 16 residues. Germline V gives CDR1 SGHNT, CDR2 YYREEE (reference sequence). V lost 4 bases and J lost 2; bases outside the gene matches: 11. CDR3 in amino acids: CASSATGVSGNTEAFF. The CDR3 region has the DNA TGTGCCAGCAGCGCCACAGGGGTGTCGGGCAACACTGAAGCTTTCTTT.

This chain uses TRBV27 with TRBJ1-2; the D gene is possibly TRBD1 (6 bases). Germline CDR1 and CDR2: MNHEY and SMNVEV (reference sequence). Trimming shortened V by 0 bases and J by 5 bases, and 22 bases separated the two germline ends. The CDR3 loop spans 18 amino acids. The CDR3 DNA sequence: TGTGCCAGCAGTTTATCAGGCGGGGGGCGAGGGTCGGGGTATGGCTACACCTTC. Residues: CASSLSGGGRGSGYGYTF.

V is TRBV5-5 and J is TRBJ2-7, with D possibly TRBD2 on 6 matching bases. The CDR3 covers 18 residues. CDR1 and CDR2 (germline): SGHKS, YYEKEE (reference sequence). V was cut by 2 bases and J by 0 bases, with 21 bases left in between. The CDR3 is CASSLTLIRAGSSYEQYF. CDR3 in DNA: TGTGCCAGCAGCTTAACTCTCATTCGGGCGGGAAGCTCCTACGAGCAGTACTTC.

The chain links TRBV21-1 to TRBJ1-1; whether TRBD1, the table's D call, matches the DNA was not checked. TRBV21-1 is a listed pseudogene. The CDR3 contains 16 residues. Here the CDR3 DNA reads TGTGCCAGCAGCTATGGACAGGGTACCTTGAACACTGAAGCTTTCTTT. This translates into CASSYGQGTLNTEAFF.

This rearrangement joins TRBV28 to TRBJ1-1; 8 positions match TRBD1. The germline V gene encodes CDR1 MDHEN and CDR2 SYDVKM. The CDR3 is 15 amino acids. V lost 2 bases to trimming and J lost 8 bases; unmatched junction nucleotides: 10. The CDR3 loop is CASSLNLDRAKEAFF. The CDR3 DNA reads as TGTGCCAGCAGTTTAAATTTGGACAGGGCGAAAGAAGCTTTCTTT.

This clone was seen only once. This rearrangement joins TRBV19 to TRBJ1-2; 7 bases agree with TRBD1. The J segment lost 4 bases and the V segment lost 5 bases, leaving 13 bases of the junction unmatched. Germline V lookup: CDR1 LNHDA, CDR2 SQIVND (reference sequence). The CDR3 extends over 16 amino acids. The CDR3: CASSASGTASTYGYTF. CDR3 DNA sequence: TGTGCCAGTAGTGCGTCCGGGACAGCGAGTACCTATGGCTACACCTTC.

The genes are TRBV2 and TRBJ1-6; D might be TRBD1 (6 bases). CDR1 SNHLY and CDR2 FYNNEI come from the germline V gene. V lost 9 bases to trimming and J lost 0 bases, with 9 bases between them. This CDR3 has 14 amino acids. The CDR3 loop reads CASRTDSYNSPLHF. Written as DNA, the CDR3 is TGTGCCAGTCGGACAGACTCCTATAATTCACCCCTCCACTTT.

The chain links TRBV18 to TRBJ2-6; D possibly corresponds to TRBD2 (5 bases). The germline V gene encodes CDR1 KGHSH and CDR2 LQKENI. The V end lost 2 bases, the J end lost 2 bases, and 7 bases lay between the germline ends. The CDR3 runs to 15 residues. The CDR3 protein is CASSPEGAGANVLTF. The CDR3 DNA reads TGTGCCAGCTCACCAGAGGGTGCTGGGGCCAACGTCCTGACTTTC.

The chain combines TRBV2 with TRBJ2-5; 7 bases align to TRBD2. Germline V gene lookup returns CDR1 SNHLY and CDR2 FYNNEI. The trim removed 6 bases at V and 5 bases at J, leaving 9 bases unmatched. CDR3 length: 14 amino acids. The CDR3 nucleotides are TGTGCCAGCAGGGCCCTGGGAGGGAGCGAGACCCAGTACTTC. The encoded protein is CASRALGGSETQYF.

The chain couples TRBV11-2 to TRBJ2-1; D perhaps matches TRBD2 (6 bases). The CDR3 is 13 residues long. From germline, CDR1 is SGHAT and CDR2 FQNNGV. V gave up 5 bases and J gave up 4 bases, with 9 bases separating them. CDR3: CASSRDSYNEQFF. DNA of the CDR3: TGTGCCAGCAGCCGGGACTCGTACAATGAGCAGTTCTTC.

This rearrangement joins TRBV28 to TRBJ2-1, with 8 bases fitting TRBD2. CDR1 is MDHEN, CDR2 SYDVKM, per germline. This CDR3 contains 15 residues. The ends lost 3 bases at V and 8 bases at J; junction bases unmatched: 9. CDR3 nucleotides: TGTGCCAGCAGTTTGGAAGGGACTAGTTCTCATGAGCAGTTCTTC. Translated, it gives CASSLEGTSSHEQFF.

The chain links TRBV2 to TRBJ1-1, with no clear D. CDR1 and CDR2 (germline): SNHLY, FYNNEI. The germline V and J ends were trimmed by 1 base and 0 bases, with 9 bases remaining between them. There are 15 residues in the CDR3. As DNA, the CDR3 is TGTGCCAGCAGTGAAGACGGAGGGTTGAACACTGAAGCTTTCTTT. It translates to CASSEDGGLNTEAFF.

The chain uses TRBV4-3 and TRBJ1-2, with D possibly being TRBD1 (5 bases). Trimming stripped 1 base from V and 8 bases from J, with 14 bases between. Germline assignment: CDR1 LGHNA and CDR2 YSLEER. The CDR3 spans 14 residues. The CDR3 reads CASSQGRGAGGYTF. The CDR3 DNA sequence: TGCGCCAGCAGCCAAGGGCGGGGCGCGGGGGGCTACACCTTC.

There are a few counts of this clone. The chain uses TRBV18 and TRBJ1-2; TRBD1 matches at 10 bases. The CDR3 is 14 residues long. Germline lookup yields CDR1 KGHSH and CDR2 LQKENI. V gave up 2 bases and J gave up 6 bases; unmatched junction bases: 3. The CDR3 protein is CASSPEGTGDGYTF. The CDR3 DNA follows: TGTGCCAGCTCACCAGAGGGGACAGGGGATGGCTACACCTTC.

V usage is TRBV9 and J usage is TRBJ2-3; 13 bases are a match to TRBD2. J gave up 9 bases and V 3 bases, and 4 bases lay outside the gene matches. This CDR3 has 14 amino acids. Per the germline V gene, CDR1 is SGDLS and CDR2 is YYNGEE. CDR3 bases: TGTGCCAGCAGCGCCGGGACTAGCGGGACGACGCAGTATTTT. This sequence encodes CASSAGTSGTTQYF.

The gene calls are TRBV18 and TRBJ2-3, with D possibly being TRBD2 (7 bases). This CDR3 has 15 amino acids. The V and J ends lost 6 bases and 5 bases respectively, with 18 bases between them. Germline V lookup: CDR1 KGHSH, CDR2 LQKENI. Here the CDR3 DNA reads TGTGCCAGCTCGCCGGACAGCGGGGCGAGAGATACGCAGTATTTT. Protein product: CASSPDSGARDTQYF.

A few counts support this clone. This chain uses TRBV19 with TRBJ2-7; 9 bases fit TRBD2. V trimming: 3 bases; J trimming: 2 bases; junction bases outside the gene matches: 2. This CDR3 comprises 14 residues. Germline V gene data show CDR1 as LNHDA and CDR2 as SQIVND (reference sequence). CDR3 DNA sequence: TGTGCCAGTAGTATGGTAGCGGGGGCCTACGAGCAGTACTTC. Residues: CASSMVAGAYEQYF.

This clone was detected only a few times. The CDR3 bases are TGTGCCAGCAGTAGGGGCGGAACTGAAGCTTTCTTT. It codes for CASSRGGTEAFF. The chain combines TRBV28 with TRBJ1-1; D may be TRBD1 (5 bases). The CDR3 has 12 residues. The germline CDR1 and CDR2 sequences are MDHEN and SYDVKM. The ends were cut back, 5 bases at V and 5 bases at J, with 9 bases in the middle.

This sequence joins TRBV5-1 and TRBJ2-7, with D uncertain. The CDR3 is 14 residues long. The ends were cut back, 2 bases at V and 3 bases at J, with 12 bases in the middle. Germline-derived CDR1 and CDR2 are SGHRS and YFSETQ. The CDR3 nucleotides read TGCGCCAGCAGCTTAGTCGTAACGGGCTACGAGCAGTACTTC. It codes for CASSLVVTGYEQYF.

V is TRBV21-1 and J is TRBJ1-4. TRBV21-1 is classified as a pseudogene. The CDR3 covers 15 residues. The CDR3 DNA reads as TGTGCCAGCAGCAAGCAGATTGACTTTTTTCGGGGACTGTTTTTT. Amino acid sequence: CASSKQIDFFRGLFF.

This CDR3 reads CASTTGDGRNTEAFF. As DNA, the CDR3 is TGCGCCAGTACCACAGGGGATGGGAGAAACACTGAAGCTTTCTTT. V usage is TRBV5-1 and J usage is TRBJ1-1, with TRBD1 matching over 7 bases. Germline loops: CDR1 SGHRS, CDR2 YFSETQ. The junction had 12 bases not matched to a gene; V was cut back by 8 bases and J by 2 bases. This CDR3 comprises 15 residues. Drawing the rest from reference TRBV5-1 and TRBJ1-1, the complete variable domain is KAGVTQTPRYLIKTRGQQVTLSCSPISGHRSVSWYQQTPGQGLQFLFEYFSETQRNKGNFPGRFSGRQFSNSRSEMNVSTLELGDSALYLCASTTGDGRNTEAFFGQGTRLTVV.